This T cell receptor beta chain derives from a study of blood T cell repertoires in COVID-19. At the level of the study: PBMCs, B-cell-depleted T cells, or T cells were the source of the cDNA or gDNA that made up the material.

This CDR3 comprises 12 residues. The germline V gene has CDR1 LNHNV and CDR2 YYDKDF (reference sequence). V was shortened by 4 bases and J by 10 bases, with 11 bases between the two germline ends. Repertoires were generated with immunoSEQ multiplex PCR, while TCRdb's copy carries only in-frame clones and drops some. The sample carries under 250,000 clones, roughly 80% recorded once. This receptor was taken from a woman aged 18 to 35 with acute or convalescent COVID-19. Input material: peripheral blood. This chain joins TRBV15 and TRBJ2-1; D perhaps matches TRBD2 (5 bases). The CDR3 region is CATSIPRGEQFF. The CDR3 DNA follows: TGTGCCACCAGCATCCCACGGGGAGAGCAGTTCTTC.